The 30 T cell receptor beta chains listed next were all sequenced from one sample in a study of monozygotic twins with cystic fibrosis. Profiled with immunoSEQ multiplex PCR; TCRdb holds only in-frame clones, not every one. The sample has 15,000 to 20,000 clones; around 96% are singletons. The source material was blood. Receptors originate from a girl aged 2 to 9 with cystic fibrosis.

The CDR3 reads CASSPPTGRDGYTF. The CDR3 region has the DNA TGTGCCAGCTCACCCCCGACAGGGAGGGATGGCTACACCTTC. This chain joins TRBV18 and TRBJ1-2; 7 bases are shared with TRBD1. With V trimmed by 3 bases and J by 6 bases, 7 bases remained unmatched. Germline lookup yields CDR1 KGHSH and CDR2 LQKENI. The CDR3 has 14 amino acids.

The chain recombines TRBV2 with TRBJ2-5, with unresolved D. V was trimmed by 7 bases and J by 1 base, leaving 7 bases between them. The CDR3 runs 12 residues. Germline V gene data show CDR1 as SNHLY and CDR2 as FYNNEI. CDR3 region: CASTGTQETQYF. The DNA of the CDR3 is TGTGCCAGCACAGGAACCCAAGAGACCCAGTACTTC.

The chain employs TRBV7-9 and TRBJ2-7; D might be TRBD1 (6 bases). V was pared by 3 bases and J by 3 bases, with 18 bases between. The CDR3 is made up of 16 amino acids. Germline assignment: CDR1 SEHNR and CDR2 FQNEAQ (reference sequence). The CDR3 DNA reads TGTGCCAGCAGCTTGGGCCTGGGGGCAGGGAGCTACGAGCAGTACTTC. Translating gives CASSLGLGAGSYEQYF.

CDR3 sequence (DNA): TGTGCCAGCAGCTTATTAGGGCAGAAAAGCTCCTACAATGAGCAGTTCTTC. It yields the protein CASSLLGQKSSYNEQFF. This chain joins TRBV7-9 and TRBJ2-1; D unresolved. The CDR3 runs 17 residues. Trimming stripped 2 bases from V and 0 bases from J, with 14 bases between. Germline V lookup: CDR1 SEHNR, CDR2 FQNEAQ (reference sequence).

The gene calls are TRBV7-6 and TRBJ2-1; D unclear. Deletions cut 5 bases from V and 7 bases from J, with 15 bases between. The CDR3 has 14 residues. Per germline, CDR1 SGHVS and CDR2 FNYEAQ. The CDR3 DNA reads TGTGCCAGCAGCGTCCAGCCTCAGTGGAATGAGCAGTTCTTC. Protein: CASSVQPQWNEQFF. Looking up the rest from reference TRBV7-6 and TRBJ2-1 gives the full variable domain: GAGVSQSPRYKVTKRGQDVALRCDPISGHVSLYWYRQALGQGPEFLTYFNYEAQQDKSGLPNDRFSAERPEGSISTLTIQRTEQRDSAMYRCASSVQPQWNEQFFGPGTRLTVL.

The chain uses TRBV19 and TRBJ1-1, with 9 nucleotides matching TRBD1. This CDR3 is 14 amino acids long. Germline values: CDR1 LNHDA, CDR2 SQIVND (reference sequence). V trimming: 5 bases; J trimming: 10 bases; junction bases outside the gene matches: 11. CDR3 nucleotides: TGTGCCAGTAGTCCTCCGGGGGGACAGGGAACAGCTTTCTTT. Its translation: CASSPPGGQGTAFF.

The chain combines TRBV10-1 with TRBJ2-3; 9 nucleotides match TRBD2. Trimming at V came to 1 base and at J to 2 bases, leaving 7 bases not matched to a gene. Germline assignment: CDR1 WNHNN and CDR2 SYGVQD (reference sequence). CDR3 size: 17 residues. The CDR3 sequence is CASSELIAGVTTDTQYF. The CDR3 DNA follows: TGCGCCAGCAGTGAGTTAATAGCGGGGGTCACCACAGATACGCAGTATTTT.

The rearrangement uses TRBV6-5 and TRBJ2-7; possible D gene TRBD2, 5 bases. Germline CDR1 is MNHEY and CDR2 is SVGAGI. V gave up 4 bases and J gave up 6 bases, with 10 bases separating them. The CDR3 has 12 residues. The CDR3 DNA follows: TGTGCCAGCAGTTCCCGGGGTGGCGAGCAGTACTTC. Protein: CASSSRGGEQYF.

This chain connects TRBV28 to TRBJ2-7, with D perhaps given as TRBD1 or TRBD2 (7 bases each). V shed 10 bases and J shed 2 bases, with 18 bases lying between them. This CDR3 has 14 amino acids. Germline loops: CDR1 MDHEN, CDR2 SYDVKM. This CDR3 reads CATSGGGQPYEQYF. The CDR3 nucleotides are TGTGCCACGTCAGGGGGGGGCCAGCCCTACGAGCAGTACTTC.

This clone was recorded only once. The CDR3 DNA is TGTGCCAGTAGTTATAGCGGGGGGGCCTACAATGAGCAGTTCTTC. Amino acids: CASSYSGGAYNEQFF. This rearrangement joins TRBV19 to TRBJ2-1; 11 bases map to TRBD2. J lost 2 bases, V lost 5 bases, and 2 bases had no gene match. The CDR3 has 15 residues. The germline V gene has CDR1 LNHDA and CDR2 SQIVND (reference sequence). Using reference TRBV19 and TRBJ2-1 for the parts outside the CDR3, the full variable domain is DGGITQSPKYLFRKEGQNVTLSCEQNLNHDAMYWYRQDPGQGLRLIYYSQIVNDFQKGDIAEGYSVSREKKESFPLTVTSAQKNPTAFYLCASSYSGGAYNEQFFGPGTRLTVL.

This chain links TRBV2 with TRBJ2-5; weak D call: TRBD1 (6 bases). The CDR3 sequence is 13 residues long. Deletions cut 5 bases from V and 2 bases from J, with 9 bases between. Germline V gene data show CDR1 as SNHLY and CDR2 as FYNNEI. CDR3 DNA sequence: TGTGCCAGCAGTAAGGACAGACAAGAGACCCAGTACTTC. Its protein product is CASSKDRQETQYF.

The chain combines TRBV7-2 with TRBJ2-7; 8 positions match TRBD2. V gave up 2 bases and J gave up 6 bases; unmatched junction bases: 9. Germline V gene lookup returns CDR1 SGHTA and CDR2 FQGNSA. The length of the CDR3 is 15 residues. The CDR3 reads CASSLNSGGGGEQYF. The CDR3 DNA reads TGTGCCAGCAGCTTAAACAGCGGGGGTGGAGGCGAGCAGTACTTC.

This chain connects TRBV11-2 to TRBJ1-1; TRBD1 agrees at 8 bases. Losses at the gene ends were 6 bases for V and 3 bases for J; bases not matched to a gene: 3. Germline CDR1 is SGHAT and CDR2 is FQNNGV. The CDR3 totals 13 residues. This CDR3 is CASRLGQDTEAFF. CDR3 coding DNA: TGTGCCAGCAGATTGGGACAGGACACTGAAGCTTTCTTT. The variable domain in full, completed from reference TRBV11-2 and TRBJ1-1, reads EAGVAQSPRYKIIEKRQSVAFWCNPISGHATLYWYQQILGQGPKLLIQFQNNGVVDDSQLPKDRFSAERLKGVDSTLKIQPAKLEDSAVYLCASRLGQDTEAFFGQGTRLTVV.

CDR3 in DNA: TGTGCCATCACCACGGGGGAGAACACTGAAGCTTTCTTT. It codes for CAITTGENTEAFF. This chain links TRBV10-3 with TRBJ1-1; possibly TRBD1 for D (5 bases). CDR3 length: 13 amino acids. Germline V CDR1 and CDR2: ENHRY, SYGVKD. With 7 bases removed from V and 1 base from J, the gap between germline ends came to 10 bases.

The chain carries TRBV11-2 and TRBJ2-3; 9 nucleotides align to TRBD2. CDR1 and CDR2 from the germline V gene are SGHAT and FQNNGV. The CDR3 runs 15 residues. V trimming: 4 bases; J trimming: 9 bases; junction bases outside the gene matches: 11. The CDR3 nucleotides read TGTGCCAGCAGCTCGCTGACTAGCGGTCAGGGCACGCAGTATTTT. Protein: CASSSLTSGQGTQYF.

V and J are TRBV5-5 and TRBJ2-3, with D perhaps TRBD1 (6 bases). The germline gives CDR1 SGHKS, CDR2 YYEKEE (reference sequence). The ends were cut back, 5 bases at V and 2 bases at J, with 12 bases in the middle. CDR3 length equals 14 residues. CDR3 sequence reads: CASSFGQLTDTQYF. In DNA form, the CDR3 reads TGTGCCAGCAGTTTCGGACAGCTCACAGATACGCAGTATTTT.

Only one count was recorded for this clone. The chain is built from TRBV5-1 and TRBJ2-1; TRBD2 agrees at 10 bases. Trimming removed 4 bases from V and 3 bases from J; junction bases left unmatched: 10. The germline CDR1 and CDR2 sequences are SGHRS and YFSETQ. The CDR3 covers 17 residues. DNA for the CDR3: TGCGCCAGCAGCCCAAGAGCTAGCGGGGGTAACTACAATGAGCAGTTCTTC. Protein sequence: CASSPRASGGNYNEQFF.

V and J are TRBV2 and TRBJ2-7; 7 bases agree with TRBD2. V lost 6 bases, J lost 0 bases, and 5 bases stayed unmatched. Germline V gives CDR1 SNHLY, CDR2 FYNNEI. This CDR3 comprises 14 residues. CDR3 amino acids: CASRRDYISYEQYF. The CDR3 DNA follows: TGTGCCAGCAGGAGGGACTATATCTCCTACGAGCAGTACTTC.

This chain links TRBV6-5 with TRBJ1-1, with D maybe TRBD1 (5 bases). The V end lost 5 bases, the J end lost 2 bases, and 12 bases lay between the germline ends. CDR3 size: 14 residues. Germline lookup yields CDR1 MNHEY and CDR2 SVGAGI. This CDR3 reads CASSRTIGNTEAFF. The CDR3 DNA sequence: TGTGCCAGCAGTCGGACAATCGGAAACACTGAAGCTTTCTTT.

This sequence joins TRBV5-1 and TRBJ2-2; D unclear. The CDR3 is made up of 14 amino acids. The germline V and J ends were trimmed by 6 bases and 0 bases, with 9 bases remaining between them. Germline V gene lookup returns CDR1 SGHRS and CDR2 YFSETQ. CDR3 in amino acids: CASKVLTNTGELFF. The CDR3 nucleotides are TGCGCCAGCAAGGTTCTTACGAACACCGGGGAGCTGTTTTTT.

CDR3 DNA sequence: TGTGCCAGCTCCCCGGCGGGGGCCCTGAACACTGAAGCTTTCTTT. It codes for CASSPAGALNTEAFF. The V gene is TRBV18, the J gene TRBJ1-1; D is possibly TRBD1 (6 bases). The CDR3 extends over 15 amino acids. V lost 6 bases and J lost 0, with 14 bases in between. Looked up from germline, CDR1 is KGHSH and CDR2 is LQKENI.

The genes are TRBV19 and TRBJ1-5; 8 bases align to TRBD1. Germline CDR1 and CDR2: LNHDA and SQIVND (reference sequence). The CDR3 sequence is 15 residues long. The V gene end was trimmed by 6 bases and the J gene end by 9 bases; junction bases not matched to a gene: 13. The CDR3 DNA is TGTGCCAGTAGACCCGACAGGGGACCACAGGGGCCCCAGCATTTT. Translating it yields CASRPDRGPQGPQHF.

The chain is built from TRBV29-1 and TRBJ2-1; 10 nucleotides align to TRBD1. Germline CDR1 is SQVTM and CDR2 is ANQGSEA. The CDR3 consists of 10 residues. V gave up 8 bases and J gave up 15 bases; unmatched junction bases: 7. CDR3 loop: CSKDRGFLFF. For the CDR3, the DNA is TGCAGCAAGGACAGGGGGTTTCTGTTCTTC.

The CDR3 coding sequence is TGTGCCAGCAGCCCCGAGACAGGGACCTCCTACAATGAGCAGTTCTTC. Its translation is CASSPETGTSYNEQFF. J is TRBJ2-1 and V is TRBV13, with 7 nucleotides matching TRBD1. The CDR3 runs to 16 residues. The V and J ends lost 5 bases and 0 bases, in that order; junction bases with no gene match: 7. Germline-derived CDR1 and CDR2 are PRHDT and FYEKMQ (reference sequence).

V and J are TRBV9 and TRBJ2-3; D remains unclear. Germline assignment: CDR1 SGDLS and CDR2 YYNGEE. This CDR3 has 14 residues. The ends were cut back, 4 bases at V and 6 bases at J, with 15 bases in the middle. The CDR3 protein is CASSPDWFRDTQYF. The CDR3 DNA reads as TGTGCCAGCAGCCCCGACTGGTTTAGGGATACGCAGTATTTT. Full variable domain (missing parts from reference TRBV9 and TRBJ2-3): DSGVTQTPKHLITATGQRVTLRCSPRSGDLSVYWYQQSLDQGLQFLIQYYNGEERAKGNILERFSAQQFPDLHSELNLSSLELGDSALYFCASSPDWFRDTQYFGPGTRLTVL.

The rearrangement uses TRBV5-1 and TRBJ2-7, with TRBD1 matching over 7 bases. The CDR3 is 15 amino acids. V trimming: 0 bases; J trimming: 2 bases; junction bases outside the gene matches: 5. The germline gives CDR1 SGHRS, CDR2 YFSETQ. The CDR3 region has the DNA TGCGCCAGCAGCTTGGAAGTGACAGGGCCCTACGAGCAGTACTTC. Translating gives CASSLEVTGPYEQYF.

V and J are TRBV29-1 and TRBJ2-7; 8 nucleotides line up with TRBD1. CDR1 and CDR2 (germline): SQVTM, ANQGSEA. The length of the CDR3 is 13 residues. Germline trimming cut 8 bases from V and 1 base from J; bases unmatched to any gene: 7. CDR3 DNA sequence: TGCAGCTTCCAAGGGACAGGTTCCTACGAGCAGTACTTC. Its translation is CSFQGTGSYEQYF.

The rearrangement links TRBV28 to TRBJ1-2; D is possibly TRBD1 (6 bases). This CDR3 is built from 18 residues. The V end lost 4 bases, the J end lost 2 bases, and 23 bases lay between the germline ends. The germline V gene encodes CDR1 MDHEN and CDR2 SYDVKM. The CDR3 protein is CASSSASEGGDSNYGYTF. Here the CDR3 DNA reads TGTGCCAGCAGTTCAGCATCGGAGGGGGGGGATTCCAACTATGGCTACACCTTC.

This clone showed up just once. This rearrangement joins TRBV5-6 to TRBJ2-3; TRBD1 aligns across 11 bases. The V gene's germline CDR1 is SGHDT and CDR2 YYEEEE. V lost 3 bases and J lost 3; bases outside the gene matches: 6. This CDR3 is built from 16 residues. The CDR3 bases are TGTGCCAGCAGCTCGTCGTGGGACAGGGGGACAGATACGCAGTATTTT. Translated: CASSSSWDRGTDTQYF.

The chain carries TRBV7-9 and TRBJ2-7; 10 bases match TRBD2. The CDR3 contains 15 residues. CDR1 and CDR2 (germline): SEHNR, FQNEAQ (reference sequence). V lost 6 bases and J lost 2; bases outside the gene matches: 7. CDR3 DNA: TGTGCCAGCAGAAATAGCGGGGGGAAACCCTACGAGCAGTACTTC. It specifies CASRNSGGKPYEQYF.